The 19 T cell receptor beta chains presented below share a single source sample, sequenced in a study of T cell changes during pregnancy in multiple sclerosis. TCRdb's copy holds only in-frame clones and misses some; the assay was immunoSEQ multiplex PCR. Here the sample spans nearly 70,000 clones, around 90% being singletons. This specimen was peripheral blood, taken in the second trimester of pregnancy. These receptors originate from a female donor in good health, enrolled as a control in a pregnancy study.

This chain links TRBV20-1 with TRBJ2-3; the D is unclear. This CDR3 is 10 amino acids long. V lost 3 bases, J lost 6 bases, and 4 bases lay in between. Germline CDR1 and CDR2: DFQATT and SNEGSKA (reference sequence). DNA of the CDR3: TGCAGTGCTAGGTCGGATACGCAGTATTTT. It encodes CSARSDTQYF.

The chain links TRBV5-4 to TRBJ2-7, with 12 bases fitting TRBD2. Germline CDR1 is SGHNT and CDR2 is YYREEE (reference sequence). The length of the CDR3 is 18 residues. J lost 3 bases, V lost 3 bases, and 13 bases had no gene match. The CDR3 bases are TGTGCCAGCAGCTCTCAGACTAGCGGGAGCTTGGTGTACTACGAGCAGTACTTC. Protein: CASSSQTSGSLVYYEQYF.

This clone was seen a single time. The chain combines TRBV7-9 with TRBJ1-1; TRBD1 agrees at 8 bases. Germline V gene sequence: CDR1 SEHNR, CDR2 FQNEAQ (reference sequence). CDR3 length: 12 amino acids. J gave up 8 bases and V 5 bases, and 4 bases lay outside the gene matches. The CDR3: CASSHRDREAFF. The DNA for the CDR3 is TGTGCCAGCAGCCACCGGGACAGGGAAGCTTTCTTT.

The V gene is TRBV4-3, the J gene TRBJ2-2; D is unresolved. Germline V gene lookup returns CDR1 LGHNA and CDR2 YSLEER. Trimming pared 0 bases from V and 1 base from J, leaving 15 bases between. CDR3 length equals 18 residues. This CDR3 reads CASSQDRLHGRNTGELFF. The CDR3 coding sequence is TGCGCCAGCAGCCAAGATAGACTCCACGGCAGGAACACCGGGGAGCTGTTTTTT.

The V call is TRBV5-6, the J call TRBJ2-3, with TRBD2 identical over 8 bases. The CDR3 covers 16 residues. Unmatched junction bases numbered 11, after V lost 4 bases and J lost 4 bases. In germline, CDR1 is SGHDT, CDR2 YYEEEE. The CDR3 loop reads CASSQVGKRESDTQYF. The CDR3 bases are TGTGCCAGCAGCCAGGTGGGCAAGCGGGAGTCAGATACGCAGTATTTT.

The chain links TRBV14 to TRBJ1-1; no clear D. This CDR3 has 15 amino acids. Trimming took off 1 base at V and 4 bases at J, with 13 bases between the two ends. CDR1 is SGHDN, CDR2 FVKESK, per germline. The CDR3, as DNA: TGTGCCAGCAGCCAAGGTGGGAGGTGGGTCACTGAAGCTTTCTTT. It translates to CASSQGGRWVTEAFF.

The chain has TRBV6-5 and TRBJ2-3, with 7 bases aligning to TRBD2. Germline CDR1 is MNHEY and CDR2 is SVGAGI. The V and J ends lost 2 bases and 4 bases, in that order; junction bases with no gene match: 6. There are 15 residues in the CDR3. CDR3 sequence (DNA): TGTGCCAGCAGTTACATCGCGGGAGTTCCAGATACGCAGTATTTT. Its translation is CASSYIAGVPDTQYF.

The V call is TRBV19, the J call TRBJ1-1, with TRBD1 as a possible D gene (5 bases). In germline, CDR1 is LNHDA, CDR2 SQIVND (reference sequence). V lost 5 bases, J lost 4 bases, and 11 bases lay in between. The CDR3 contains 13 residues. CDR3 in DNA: TGTGCCAGTAGTTACACAGGTTTCACTGAAGCTTTCTTT. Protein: CASSYTGFTEAFF.

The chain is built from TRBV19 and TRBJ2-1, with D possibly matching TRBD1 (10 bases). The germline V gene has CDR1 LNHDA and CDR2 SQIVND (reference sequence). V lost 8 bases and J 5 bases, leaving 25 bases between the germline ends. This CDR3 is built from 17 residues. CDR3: CASSRQGASGTNNEQFF. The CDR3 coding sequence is TGTGCCAGTTCTCGACAGGGGGCTAGCGGGACTAACAATGAGCAGTTCTTC.

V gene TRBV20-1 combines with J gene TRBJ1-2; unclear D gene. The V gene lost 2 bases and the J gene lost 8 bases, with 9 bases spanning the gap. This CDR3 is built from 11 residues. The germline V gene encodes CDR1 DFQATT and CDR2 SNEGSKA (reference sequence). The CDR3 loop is CSARKSGGYTF. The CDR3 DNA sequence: TGCAGTGCTAGAAAAAGCGGGGGCTACACCTTC.

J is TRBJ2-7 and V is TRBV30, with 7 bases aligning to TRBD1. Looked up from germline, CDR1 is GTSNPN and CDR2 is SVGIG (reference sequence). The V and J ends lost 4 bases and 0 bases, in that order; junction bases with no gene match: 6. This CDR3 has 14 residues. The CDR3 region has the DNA TGTGCCTGGACCTGGGACAGCCGCTCCTACGAGCAGTACTTC. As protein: CAWTWDSRSYEQYF.

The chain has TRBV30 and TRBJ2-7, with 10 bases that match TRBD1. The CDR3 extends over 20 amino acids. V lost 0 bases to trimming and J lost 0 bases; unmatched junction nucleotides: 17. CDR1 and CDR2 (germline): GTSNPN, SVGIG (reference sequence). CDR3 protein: CAWSVRGRGQGRSVSYEQYF. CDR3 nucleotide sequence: TGTGCCTGGAGTGTACGAGGTAGGGGACAGGGGCGCTCCGTCTCCTACGAGCAGTACTTC.

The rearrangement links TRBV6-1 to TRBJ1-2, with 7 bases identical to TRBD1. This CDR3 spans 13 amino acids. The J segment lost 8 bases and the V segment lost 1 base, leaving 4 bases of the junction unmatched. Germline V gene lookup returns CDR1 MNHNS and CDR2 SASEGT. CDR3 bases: TGTGCCAGCAGTGAAGACAGGGGACAGGGCTACACCTTC. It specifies CASSEDRGQGYTF.

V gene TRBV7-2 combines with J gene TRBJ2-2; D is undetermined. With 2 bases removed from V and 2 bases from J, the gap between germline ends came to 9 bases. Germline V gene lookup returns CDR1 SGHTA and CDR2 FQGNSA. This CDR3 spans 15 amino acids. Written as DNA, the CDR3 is TGTGCCAGCAGCTTACTAGGCCCAAACACCGGGGAGCTGTTTTTT. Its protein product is CASSLLGPNTGELFF. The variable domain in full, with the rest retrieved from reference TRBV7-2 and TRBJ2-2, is GAGVSQSPSNKVTEKGKDVELRCDPISGHTALYWYRQSLGQGLEFLIYFQGNSAPDKSGLPSDRFSAERTGGSVSTLTIQRTQQEDSAVYLCASSLLGPNTGELFFGEGSRLTVL.

The CDR3 loop reads CASSPNGLSEQYF. The CDR3 coding sequence is TGTGCCAGCAGCCCCAATGGACTTTCCGAGCAGTACTTC. This chain links TRBV7-6 with TRBJ2-7; tentative D call: TRBD2 (5 bases). Trimming pared 5 bases from V and 6 bases from J, leaving 14 bases between. Germline CDR1 reads SGHVS; CDR2 reads FNYEAQ. The CDR3 has 13 residues.

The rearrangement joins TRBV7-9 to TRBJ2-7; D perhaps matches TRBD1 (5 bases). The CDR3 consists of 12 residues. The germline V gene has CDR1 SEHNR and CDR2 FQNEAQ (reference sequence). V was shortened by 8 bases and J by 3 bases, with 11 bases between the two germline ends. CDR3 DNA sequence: TGTGCCAGCGTTGCAGGGAACTACGAGCAGTACTTC. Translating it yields CASVAGNYEQYF.

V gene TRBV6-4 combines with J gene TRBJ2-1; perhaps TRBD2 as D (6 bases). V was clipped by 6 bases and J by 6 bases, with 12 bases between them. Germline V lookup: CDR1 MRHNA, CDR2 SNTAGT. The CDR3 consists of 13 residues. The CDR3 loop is CASSAGDFNEQFF. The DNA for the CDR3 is TGTGCCAGCAGCGCCGGGGACTTCAATGAGCAGTTCTTC.

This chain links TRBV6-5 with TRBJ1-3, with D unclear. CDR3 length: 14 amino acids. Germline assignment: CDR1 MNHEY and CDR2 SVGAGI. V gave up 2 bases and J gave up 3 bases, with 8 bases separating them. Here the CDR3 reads CASSYTGVGNTIYF. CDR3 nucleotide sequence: TGTGCCAGCAGTTACACCGGGGTTGGAAACACCATATATTTT.

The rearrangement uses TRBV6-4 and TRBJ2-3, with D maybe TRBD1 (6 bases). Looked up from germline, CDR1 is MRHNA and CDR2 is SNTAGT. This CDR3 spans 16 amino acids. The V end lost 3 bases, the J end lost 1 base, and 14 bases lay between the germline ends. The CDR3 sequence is CASSEVRAGGTDTQYF. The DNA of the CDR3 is TGTGCCAGCAGTGAAGTAAGGGCAGGGGGCACAGATACGCAGTATTTT.